This record covers a single T cell receptor (beta chain). The antigen it recognizes is unknown. Per-nucleotide qualities are absent, and no much larger clonotype sits a single base away. TCR CDR3 regions were amplified from genomic DNA by multiplex PCR using the deep immunoSEQ assay. For each cell subset, the extracted genomic DNA was distributed evenly across all wells of several immunoSEQ 96-well plates, and each plate served as one replicate. Each replicate PCR for sorted subsets received roughly 200 ng genomic DNA, equal to roughly 30,000 T cell genomes. The purified libraries were quantified using a Qubit 3.0 fluorometer, sized with a Bioanalyzer 2100, and then quantified again using the KAPA Library Quantification kit. Every immunoSEQ 96-well plate was sequenced on a dedicated single-read 150-cycle Illumina NextSeq 550 flow cell. The paper's processing steps were these. The immunoSEQ output contained only junctional sequences without quality scores, so filtering could not match that applied to full-length reads. To assign V/J genes and CDR3, sequences were annotated using PyIR, a Python wrapper for IgBLAST v1.9, with IMGT germline references. Any read was removed if the V/J assignment was weak (E-value above 1e-6), the CDR3 was missing, or the read contained stop codons, out-of-frame junctions, or ambiguous translated residues. V3J clonotypes were defined as sequences sharing an identical inferred V gene, J gene, and CDR3 amino acid sequence. To compute the percentage overlap between repertoires, the number of shared unique clonotypes was divided by the size of the smaller repertoire. Three approaches were used to assess repertoire richness: RTK rarefaction, the Chao1 estimator, and Recon v2.1 estimates of unobserved clonotypes. For all TCRbeta clonotypes obtained by the gDNA method from a handful of donors, generation probabilities were computed with OLGA. TCRdb obtained this table from immuneACCESS and retained in-frame rearrangements with V and J assigned. These tables miss some clones; where compared with another copy, unresolved V genes account for less than half of the shortfall, and the remainder is unexplained. That table is the source of V, J and clone size, and D and trimming were worked out from the DNA. Present in this sample are 2,500,000 or so clones, approximately 93% of which were seen just once. The ten largest make up about 0.34% of the sample.

The sample comes from a study of shared clonotypes between healthy human individuals (dated by TCRdb to about 2020). Turning to the overall study: Two women and three men aged 18 to 49 years were included in the cohort. The study deeply sequenced blood TCR repertoires of about 5 healthy adults to estimate repertoire size and the extent of clonotype sharing between individuals. Each donor's leukapheresis produced roughly between roughly 0.85 and 9 billion PBMCs. Different laboratories and diverse techniques were used to prepare libraries and sequence TCR repertoires, to increase sequencing depth and limit assay-specific biases. Per donor, three plates each were used for CD4 naive and CD4 memory, two for CD8 naive, and one for CD8 memory. General findings and caveats noted by the study authors: Naive subsets generally had larger estimated clonotype richness than memory subsets. Rarefaction of sorted-subset datasets indicated incomplete sequencing despite the large sequencing depth. Sharing across a few donors was observed for about 5% of naive CD4, under 4% of naive CD8, 2% to 2.5% of memory CD4, and about 0.4% of memory CD8 clonotypes. Only blood was sampled, and tissue TCR repertoires likely differ from those in blood. Because the study included a small number of donors, the genetic and exposure-history diversity represented was limited. Based on pairwise subsampling, the degree of clonotype sharing among donors was expected to be affected by sequencing depth. Compared with non-shared clonotypes, the clonotypes found in all four sorted-subset donors had higher generation probabilities.

The donors were healthy, HIV-negative adults with no recently reported acute infections or vaccinations. Every donor was a Caucasian adult residing in Nashville, Tennessee, USA. CD4+ T cells were enriched by magnetic negative selection, after which naive cells were positively selected on CD45RA and the negative fraction was taken as the memory subset. Blood was collected by leukapheresis, and PBMCs were isolated by Ficoll-Histopaque density gradient centrifugation and then cryopreserved in liquid nitrogen vapor phase. Analytical flow cytometry was used to check the purity and quantity of every magnetically sorted T cell population. Genomic DNA was isolated from each sorted fraction and quantified by UV absorbance on a Nanodrop 2000c. V and J lose 5 bases and 1 base, and a span of 17 bases separates them. The CDR3 runs 16 amino acids, cysteine and phenylalanine included. The DNA shown is the 48-base CDR3, in frame from base 1. From the germline V gene (reference sequence), CDR1 is LNHDA and CDR2 is SQIVND.

The sequence derives from a man aged 18 to 35 in good health. Some clones in this sample may be carry-over from other donors' samples. The material sequenced was naive CD4+ T cells from PBMCs. Reading the label with the study, this specimen's cell subset or site is: CD45RA+ positively selected. Recombination linked TRBV19 to TRBJ1-2, and TRBD1 may be the D gene, going by 6 matching bases. In nucleotide form, the sequence is TGTGCCAGTAGTTCCCCTCCCGGGACATATAACTATGGCTACACCTTC. It specifies CASSSPPGTYNYGYTF.